Below, one T cell receptor (beta chain) is given with its context. The ends were cut back, 8 bases at V and 8 bases at J, with 24 bases in the middle. From germline, CDR1 is WNHNN and CDR2 SYGVQD (reference sequence). The length of the CDR3 is 15 residues. Assay: immunoSEQ multiplex PCR; the TCRdb copy retains only in-frame clones and omits some. The top ten hold approximately 19% of the sample, which has 75,000 to 95,000 clones, 88% seen once. The data are from a study of blood T cell repertoires in COVID-19. The chain is built from TRBV10-1 and TRBJ1-2; TRBD1 is a possible D gene (6 bases). This receptor was identified in a human donor in a cohort sampled during active COVID-19. The material sequenced was peripheral blood. CDR3 sequence: CASAATGTPPRGYTF. In DNA form, the CDR3 reads TGCGCCAGCGCTGCTACCGGGACACCTCCTCGCGGCTACACCTTC.